This T cell receptor beta chain was sequenced for a study of identical twins. Healthy Caucasian donors formed the entire cohort. In the case of this clonotype: Its target is unknown.

V trimming: 5 bases; J trimming: 4 bases; junction bases outside the gene matches: 4. This CDR3 has 14 residues. The germline V gene encodes CDR1 LGHNA and CDR2 YNFKEQ. Template switching supplied a universal primer site; unique molecular identifiers were carried on the cDNA. MiXCR, run by TCRdb on the 5' RACE reads, gives a single entry per CDR3 protein. The repertoire has over 200,000 distinct CDR3 sequences, less than 9.5% of them found once; the top ten carry 5.1%. Whole-study results and caveats: Fewer insertions marked abundant cord blood beta clonotypes; young adult naive trended weakly, memory not at all. Within twin pairs, the out-of-frame alpha sequences they shared showed excess low generation probability.

J is TRBJ2-7 and V is TRBV4-2; the match to TRBD2 covers 11 bases. The source is a woman between 18 and 29 years old in good health. Sequencing was done on a sample of memory (CD45RO+) T cells sorted from blood. CDR3 DNA sequence: TGTGCCAGCAGCAATAGCGGGGGGGATTACGAGCAGTACTTC. Translated: CASSNSGGDYEQYF.